The rows below give T cell receptor beta chains drawn from one sample of a study of blood T cells in healthy people across ages. From the 5' RACE reads, TCRdb called clonotypes with MiXCR, one entry per CDR3 protein. The sample includes around 1.5 million distinct CDR3 sequences, roughly 59% of them seen just once. The source material was blood. These receptors all stem from a man aged 18 to 30 in good health. Both conserved end residues are part of each CDR3. The order of the fields is clone size, D gene, V gene, J gene, CDR3 protein, CDR3 DNA. D genes are given only for firm matches. Only some rows state a clone size, as once, few, many or a class for expanded clones.

clone size: few
D gene: -
V gene: TRBV6-6
J gene: TRBJ1-2
CDR3 protein: CASSISTNYGYTF
CDR3 DNA: TGTGCCAGCTCAATAAGTACTAACTATGGCTACACCTTC

clone size: -
D gene: TRBD1
V gene: TRBV20-1
J gene: TRBJ1-1
CDR3 protein: CSAGNRGGRTEAFF
CDR3 DNA: TGCAGTGCTGGTAACAGGGGTGGTCGGACTGAAGCTTTCTTT

clone size: once
D gene: -
V gene: TRBV3-1
J gene: TRBJ2-2
CDR3 protein: CASSQELVATGELFF
CDR3 DNA: TGTGCCAGCAGCCAAGAATTAGTAGCTACCGGGGAGCTGTTTTTT

clone size: -
D gene: -
V gene: TRBV14
J gene: TRBJ2-7
CDR3 protein: CASSQFRYEQYF
CDR3 DNA: TGTGCCAGCAGCCAGTTTCGCTACGAGCAGTACTTC

clone size: few
D gene: TRBD1
V gene: TRBV6-1
J gene: TRBJ2-7
CDR3 protein: CASSEEGTGLNEQYF
CDR3 DNA: TGTGCCAGCAGTGAGGAGGGGACAGGGCTCAACGAGCAGTACTTC

clone size: -
D gene: -
V gene: TRBV20-1
J gene: TRBJ1-1
CDR3 protein: CSARETGRLNGAFF
CDR3 DNA: TGCAGTGCTAGAGAGACAGGCCGATTAAATGGGGCTTTCTTT

clone size: -
D gene: TRBD1
V gene: TRBV9
J gene: TRBJ1-2
CDR3 protein: CASSVGQRQGRDGYTF
CDR3 DNA: TGTGCCAGCAGCGTCGGCCAGCGACAGGGAAGGGATGGCTACACCTTC

clone size: few
D gene: -
V gene: TRBV6-2/TRBV6-3
J gene: TRBJ2-6
CDR3 protein: CASMVSRLPSGANVLTF
CDR3 DNA: TGTGCCAGCATGGTTTCCCGACTGCCCTCTGGGGCCAACGTCCTGACTTTC

clone size: -
D gene: -
V gene: TRBV7-9
J gene: TRBJ2-1
CDR3 protein: CASSLLQRGNEQFF
CDR3 DNA: TGTGCCAGCAGCTTATTACAAAGGGGCAATGAGCAGTTCTTC

clone size: -
D gene: TRBD2
V gene: TRBV4-2
J gene: TRBJ2-1
CDR3 protein: CASSRGTSGDRDEQFF
CDR3 DNA: TGTGCCAGCAGCCGAGGTACTAGCGGGGATAGGGATGAGCAGTTCTTC

clone size: -
D gene: TRBD2
V gene: TRBV30
J gene: TRBJ2-1
CDR3 protein: CAWRLAGGREQFF
CDR3 DNA: TGTGCCTGGAGACTAGCGGGAGGCAGGGAGCAGTTCTTC

clone size: -
D gene: -
V gene: TRBV29-1
J gene: TRBJ2-3
CDR3 protein: CSVDQLETQYF
CDR3 DNA: TGCAGCGTTGACCAGCTAGAGACGCAGTATTTT

clone size: once
D gene: TRBD1
V gene: TRBV15
J gene: TRBJ2-7
CDR3 protein: CATSRGQGIYEQYF
CDR3 DNA: TGTGCCACCAGCAGGGGACAGGGTATTTACGAGCAGTACTTC

clone size: once
D gene: TRBD1
V gene: TRBV30
J gene: TRBJ1-6
CDR3 protein: CAWIDRDNSPLHF
CDR3 DNA: TGTGCCTGGATCGACAGGGATAATTCACCCCTCCACTTT

clone size: -
D gene: -
V gene: TRBV29-1
J gene: TRBJ1-4
CDR3 protein: CSVVGRADNEKLFF
CDR3 DNA: TGCAGCGTTGTGGGTAGGGCGGATAATGAAAAACTGTTTTTT